This TCR beta chain was sequenced for a study of immune evolution from preneoplasia to lung adenocarcinoma. This table comes from immunoSEQ multiplex PCR, and its TCRdb copy is limited to in-frame clones, with some not included. The sample has 5,800 or so clones; under 85% are singletons. The CDR3 runs to 14 residues. Germline assignment: CDR1 MNHEY and CDR2 SVGAGI. Trimming pared 6 bases from V and 3 bases from J, leaving 14 bases between. The material sequenced was FFPE adjacent normal lung tissue. This sequence originates from an older donor with lung adenocarcinoma. The J gene is TRBJ1-1, the V gene TRBV6-5; no clear D gene. CDR3 in amino acids: CASSPGREDTEAFF. CDR3 DNA sequence: TGTGCCAGCAGCCCCGGACGGGAGGACACTGAAGCTTTCTTT.